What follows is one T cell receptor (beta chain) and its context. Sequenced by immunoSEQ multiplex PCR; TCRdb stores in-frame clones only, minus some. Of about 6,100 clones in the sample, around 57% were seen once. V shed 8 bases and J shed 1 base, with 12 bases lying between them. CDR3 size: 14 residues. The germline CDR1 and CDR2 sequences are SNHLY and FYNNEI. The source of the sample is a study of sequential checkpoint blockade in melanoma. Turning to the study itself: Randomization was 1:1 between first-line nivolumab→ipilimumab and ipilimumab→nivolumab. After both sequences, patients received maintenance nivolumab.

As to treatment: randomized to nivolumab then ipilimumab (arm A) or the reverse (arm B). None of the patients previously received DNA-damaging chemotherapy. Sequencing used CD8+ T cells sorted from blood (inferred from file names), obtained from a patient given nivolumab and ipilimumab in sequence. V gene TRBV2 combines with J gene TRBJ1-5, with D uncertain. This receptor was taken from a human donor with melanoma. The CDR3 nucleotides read TGTGCCAGCCAAGGACGGGGAAGCAATCAGCCCCAGCATTTT. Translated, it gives CASQGRGSNQPQHF.